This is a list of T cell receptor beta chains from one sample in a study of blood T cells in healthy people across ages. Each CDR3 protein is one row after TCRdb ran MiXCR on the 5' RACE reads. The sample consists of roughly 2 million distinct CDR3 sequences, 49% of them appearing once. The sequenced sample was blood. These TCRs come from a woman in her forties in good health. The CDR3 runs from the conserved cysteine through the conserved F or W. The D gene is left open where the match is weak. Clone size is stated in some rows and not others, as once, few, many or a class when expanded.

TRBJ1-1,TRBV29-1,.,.,CSVAPGNMNTEAFF,TGCAGCGTTGCTCCAGGTAACATGAACACTGAAGCTTTCTTT
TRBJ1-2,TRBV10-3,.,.,CAISSDGNYGYTF,TGTGCCATCAGTTCCGACGGCAACTATGGCTACACCTTC
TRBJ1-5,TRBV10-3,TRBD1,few,CAISESRQGSNQPQHF,TGTGCCATCAGTGAGTCGAGACAGGGCAGCAATCAGCCCCAGCATTTT
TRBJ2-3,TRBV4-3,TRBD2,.,CASSQDPPRGGRRDTQYF,TGCGCCAGCAGCCAAGATCCTCCACGGGGGGGGCGCCGTGATACGCAGTATTTT
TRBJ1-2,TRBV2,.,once,CASRDSLGYGYTF,TGTGCCAGCAGGGACAGCCTCGGCTATGGCTACACCTTC
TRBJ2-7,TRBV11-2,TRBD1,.,CASSGTGGRFYEQYF,TGTGCCAGCAGCGGTACAGGGGGGCGCTTTTACGAGCAGTACTTC
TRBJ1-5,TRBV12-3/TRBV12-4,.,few,CASRLGPHNQPQHF,TGTGCCAGCAGGCTCGGGCCGCACAATCAGCCCCAGCATTTT
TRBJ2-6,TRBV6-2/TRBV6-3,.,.,CASSYAGANVLTF,TGTGCCAGCAGTTACGCTGGGGCCAACGTCCTGACTTTC
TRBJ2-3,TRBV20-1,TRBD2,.,CSARGTSGGALTDTQYF,TGCAGTGCCCGAGGGACTAGCGGGGGGGCTCTAACAGATACGCAGTATTTT
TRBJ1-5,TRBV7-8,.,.,CASSWDIDNRPQHF,TGTGCCAGCAGCTGGGACATCGACAATCGGCCCCAGCATTTT
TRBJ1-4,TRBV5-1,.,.,CASSLELPEKLFF,TGCGCCAGCAGCTTGGAACTCCCAGAAAAACTGTTTTTT
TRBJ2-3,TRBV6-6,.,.,CASSYSKAPRDTQYF,TGTGCCAGCAGTTACTCGAAGGCTCCCAGAGATACGCAGTATTTT
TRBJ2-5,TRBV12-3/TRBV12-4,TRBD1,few,CASSYSGTGVETQYF,TGTGCCAGCAGTTACTCCGGGACAGGGGTTGAGACCCAGTACTTC
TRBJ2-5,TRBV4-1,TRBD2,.,CASSQTLGRGGTETQYF,TGCGCCAGCAGCCAAACATTAGGTCGGGGAGGGACAGAGACCCAGTACTTC
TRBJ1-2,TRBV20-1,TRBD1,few,CRATGGSYGYTF,TGCAGAGCGACAGGGGGCAGCTATGGCTACACCTTC
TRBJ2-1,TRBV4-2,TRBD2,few,CASSLIRTSGGPDNEQFF,TGTGCCAGCAGCCTCATAAGGACTAGCGGGGGGCCAGACAATGAGCAGTTCTTC
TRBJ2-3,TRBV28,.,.,CASSLLTGAQYF,TGTGCCAGCAGCCTCTTAACGGGGGCGCAGTATTTT
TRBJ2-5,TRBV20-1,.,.,CSARDNPVETQYF,TGCAGTGCTAGAGATAATCCCGTGGAGACCCAGTACTTC
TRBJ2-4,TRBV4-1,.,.,CASSQGTVEGIQYF,TGCGCCAGCAGCCAAGGAACAGTTGAGGGCATTCAGTACTTC
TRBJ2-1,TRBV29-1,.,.,CSVDLRSSYNEQFF,TGCAGCGTTGACTTAAGGAGCTCCTACAATGAGCAGTTCTTC
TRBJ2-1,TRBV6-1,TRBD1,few,CATNRGSYNEQFF,TGTGCCACCAACAGGGGTTCCTACAATGAGCAGTTCTTC
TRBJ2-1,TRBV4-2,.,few,CASSQLRDNEQFF,TGTGCCAGCAGCCAACTGCGCGACAATGAGCAGTTCTTC
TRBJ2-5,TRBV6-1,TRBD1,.,CASIIRGETQYF,TGTGCCAGCATAATCAGGGGGGAGACCCAGTACTTC
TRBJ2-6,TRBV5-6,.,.,CASSFPPGHMSSGANVLTF,TGTGCCAGCAGCTTTCCTCCGGGACATATGAGCTCTGGGGCCAACGTCCTGACTTTC
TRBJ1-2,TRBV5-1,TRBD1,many,CASSGGQNYGYTF,TGTGCCAGCAGTGGGGGACAGAATTATGGCTACACCTTC
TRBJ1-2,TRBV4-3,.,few,CASSQDFETGGYTF,TGCGCCAGCAGCCAAGACTTCGAAACGGGTGGCTACACCTTC
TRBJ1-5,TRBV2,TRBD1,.,CASSRDRTYSNQPQHF,TGTGCCAGCAGTCGGGACAGGACTTATAGCAATCAGCCCCAGCATTTT
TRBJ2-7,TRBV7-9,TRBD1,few,CASSRTGVLEQYF,TGTGCCAGCAGCCGGACAGGGGTTCTCGAGCAGTACTTC
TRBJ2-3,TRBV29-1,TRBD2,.,CSVDFGTTTDTQYF,TGCAGCGTTGACTTCGGGACTACTACAGATACGCAGTATTTT
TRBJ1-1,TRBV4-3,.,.,CASSQEVGEAFF,TGCGCCAGCAGCCAAGAAGTAGGTGAAGCTTTCTTT
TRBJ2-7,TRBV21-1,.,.,CASSKGLAGARQSSYEQYF,TGTGCCAGCAGCAAGGGACTAGCGGGGGCCCGTCAGAGCTCCTACGAGCAGTACTTC
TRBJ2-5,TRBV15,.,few,CATSSELVETQYF,TGTGCCACCAGCAGTGAGCTGGTGGAGACCCAGTACTTC
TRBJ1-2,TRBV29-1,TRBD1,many,CSANAPDRMAGYTF,TGCAGCGCCAACGCACCGGACAGGATGGCTGGCTACACCTTC
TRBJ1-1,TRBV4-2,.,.,CASSQSPPGMNTEAFF,TGTGCCAGCAGCCAAAGTCCACCGGGTATGAACACTGAAGCTTTCTTT
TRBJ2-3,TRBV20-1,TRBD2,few,CSARAASGGVDTQYF,TGCAGTGCTAGAGCGGCTAGCGGGGGGGTAGATACGCAGTATTTT
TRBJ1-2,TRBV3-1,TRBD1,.,CASSQDTGVDYGYTF,TGTGCCAGCAGCCAAGATACAGGGGTGGACTATGGCTACACCTTC
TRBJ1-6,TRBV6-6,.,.,CASQWVGDFSYNSPFHF,TGTGCCAGCCAGTGGGTGGGGGACTTCTCCTATAATTCACCCTTCCACTTT
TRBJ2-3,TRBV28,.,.,CASRRRGGPSTDTQYF,TGTGCCAGCAGGAGACGCGGGGGCCCCAGCACAGATACGCAGTATTTT
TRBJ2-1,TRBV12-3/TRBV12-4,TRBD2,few,CASGGGGNEQFF,TGTGCCAGCGGGGGCGGGGGGAATGAGCAGTTCTTC
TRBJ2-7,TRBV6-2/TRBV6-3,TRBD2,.,CASRYTWEGEQYF,TGTGCCAGCAGATACACATGGGAGGGCGAGCAGTACTTC
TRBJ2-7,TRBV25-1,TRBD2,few,CASSPGGLPYEQYF,TGTGCCAGCAGTCCGGGGGGGCTACCCTACGAGCAGTACTTC
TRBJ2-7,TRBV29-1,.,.,CSVGSPGGYEQYF,TGCAGCGTTGGCAGCCCCGGGGGATACGAGCAGTACTTC
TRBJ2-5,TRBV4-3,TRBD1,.,CASSHGRQGARNEQYF,TGCGCCAGCAGCCACGGGCGACAGGGGGCGCGGAATGAGCAGTACTTC
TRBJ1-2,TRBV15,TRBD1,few,CATSQDRNYGYTF,TGTGCCACCAGCCAGGACAGGAACTATGGCTACACCTTC
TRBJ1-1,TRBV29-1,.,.,CSVEAAGIEAFF,TGCAGCGTTGAAGCTGCCGGGATTGAAGCTTTCTTT
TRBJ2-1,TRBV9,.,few,CASSVGAAGTYNEQFF,TGTGCCAGCAGCGTAGGAGCGGCGGGGACCTACAATGAGCAGTTCTTC
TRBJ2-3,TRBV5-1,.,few,CASSSSVASTDTQYF,TGCGCCAGCAGCTCCTCGGTAGCTAGCACAGATACGCAGTATTTT
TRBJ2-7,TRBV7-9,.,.,CASSSEPEQYF,TGTGCCAGCAGCTCCGAGCCCGAGCAGTACTTC
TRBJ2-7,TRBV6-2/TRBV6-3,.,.,CAGVPRGTPIYEQYF,TGTGCCGGCGTCCCCAGGGGAACACCGATCTACGAGCAGTACTTC
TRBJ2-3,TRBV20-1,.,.,CSANRARSGADTQYF,TGCAGTGCAAACCGGGCGCGATCGGGCGCAGATACGCAGTATTTT
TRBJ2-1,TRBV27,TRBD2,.,CASSFRSGGPRFTYNEQFF,TGTGCCAGCAGTTTTCGTAGCGGGGGGCCTCGCTTCACCTACAATGAGCAGTTCTTC
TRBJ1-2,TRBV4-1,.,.,CASSQDLEWFYGYTF,TGCGCCAGCAGCCAAGATCTGGAATGGTTCTATGGCTACACCTTC
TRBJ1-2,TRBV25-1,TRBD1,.,CASSDRTGTGYTF,TGTGCCAGCAGTGACCGGACAGGGACGGGCTACACCTTC
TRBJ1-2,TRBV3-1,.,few,CASSPQGLYGYTF,TGTGCCAGCAGCCCGCAGGGTCTCTATGGCTACACCTTC
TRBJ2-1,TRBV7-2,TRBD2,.,CASTGRVGDEQFF,TGTGCCAGCACCGGGAGGGTAGGGGACGAGCAGTTCTTC
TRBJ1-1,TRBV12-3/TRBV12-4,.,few,CASSLGRAMNTEAFF,TGTGCCAGCAGTCTCGGACGGGCTATGAACACTGAAGCTTTCTTT
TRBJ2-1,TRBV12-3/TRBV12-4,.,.,CASSSGTILNEQFF,TGTGCCAGCAGTTCCGGGACAATATTGAATGAGCAGTTCTTC
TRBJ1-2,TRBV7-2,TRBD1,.,CASSIDRGGGYTF,TGTGCCAGCAGCATCGACAGGGGAGGAGGCTACACCTTC